This T cell receptor beta chain was sequenced for a study of T cell clones after liver transplantation. About the research overall: Immunosuppression withdrawal was tried within 2 years after liver transplantation in this trial.

Only one count was recorded for this clone. Its antigen is still unknown. TCRdb's copy holds only in-frame clones and misses some; the assay was immunoSEQ multiplex PCR. The sample includes roughly 57,000 clones, 60% to 80% of them seen just once. The CDR3 length is 15 residues. V lost 5 bases, J lost 7 bases, and 18 bases lay in between. Germline V lookup: CDR1 SGHTA, CDR2 FQGNSA. Sorting of unstimulated PBMCs yielded separate CD3+CD4+ and CD3+CD8+ fractions. Study outcomes and limitations: Donor-reactive sequences fell more than third party-reactive ones, suggesting partial deletion. Graft donor-reactive T cells possibly entered the graft instead of undergoing deletion.

Specimen: CD4+ T cells from blood, collected before liver transplant. The gene calls are TRBV7-2 and TRBJ2-1, with a weak D call TRBD2 (6 bases). The receptor's source is a human donor who received a liver transplant. The CDR3 DNA is TGTGCCAGCAGCGCGGGGTCCGGGGTGGGAAATGAGCAGTTCTTC. It codes for CASSAGSGVGNEQFF.